The 30 T cell receptor beta chains presented below share a single source sample, sequenced in a study of T cell repertoires in cytomegalovirus infection. For these TCRs, the target antigens are not known. TCRdb re-derived calls from the reads in MiXCR, one entry per CDR3 protein. Here the sample spans approximately 500,000 distinct CDR3 sequences, 33% being singletons. Sample: cultured PBMCs, taken from culture after CMV antigen stimulation. The receptors were gathered from a human donor in good health (CMV status not recorded). Some clones in this sample may be carry-over from other donors' samples.

The sample holds many counts of this clonotype. The V call is TRBV7-2, the J call TRBJ2-7, with TRBD2 matching over 8 bases. Germline loops: CDR1 SGHTA, CDR2 FQGNSA. The CDR3 runs to 15 residues. Trimming took 2 bases from V and 4 from J; bases not matched to a gene: 7. DNA of the CDR3: TGTGCCAGCAGCTTAACAGCACTAGCGGTATACGAGCAGTACGTC. Translated: CASSLTALAVYEQYV.

This clonotype has just a few counts. The rearrangement uses TRBV7-2 and TRBJ2-1; D is possibly TRBD2 (6 bases). Germline loops: CDR1 SGHTA, CDR2 FQGNSA. The CDR3 has 17 amino acids. Trimming took off 0 bases at V and 0 bases at J, with 12 bases between the two ends. The CDR3 bases are TGTGCCAGCAGCTTAGCGGGGGGTAGTTTCTCCTACAATGAGCAGTTCTTC. Translating gives CASSLAGGSFSYNEQFF.

The V call is TRBV12-3 or TRBV12-4, the J call TRBJ1-2; tentative D call: TRBD1 (6 bases). The CDR3 extends over 14 amino acids. Trimming cost V 6 bases and J 2 bases, with 13 bases left between them. As DNA, the CDR3 is TGTGCCAGCAGCGGAAGACAGGAAAACTATGGCTACACCTTC. Its translation is CASSGRQENYGYTF.

This clonotype was found many times. The V gene is TRBV7-2, the J gene TRBJ2-7; maybe TRBD2 (5 bases). The V end lost 5 bases, the J end lost 2 bases, and 7 bases lay between the germline ends. Germline V gene sequence: CDR1 SGHTA, CDR2 FQGNSA. This CDR3 spans 12 amino acids. The CDR3 here is CASSPGTYEQYF. CDR3 nucleotide sequence: TGTGCCAGCAGCCCCGGGACCTACGAGCAGTACTTC.

This clonotype was counted ten times or more. The chain employs TRBV7-2 and TRBJ1-2, with D possibly TRBD1 on 6 matching bases. Germline CDR1 SGHTA, CDR2 FQGNSA. This CDR3 is 12 amino acids long. Trimming shortened V by 7 bases and J by 5 bases, and 11 bases separated the two germline ends. This chain's CDR3 is CASTKTGYGYTF. As DNA, the CDR3 is TGTGCCAGCACCAAAACAGGGTATGGCTACACCTTC.

This clonotype turned up a few times. This chain connects TRBV6-5 to TRBJ2-7, with 7 bases aligning to TRBD2. CDR1 is MNHEY and CDR2 is SVGAGI in the germline V gene. The CDR3 spans 15 residues. The trim removed 4 bases at V and 1 base at J, leaving 7 bases unmatched. CDR3 amino acids: CASSSFRLASYEQYF. Here the CDR3 DNA reads TGTGCCAGCAGTTCCTTCCGACTAGCTTCCTACGAGCAGTACTTC.

The chain couples TRBV28 to TRBJ2-1; TRBD1 aligns across 10 bases. The CDR3 contains 13 residues. The germline V gene has CDR1 MDHEN and CDR2 SYDVKM. After removal of 5 bases from V and 15 bases from J, the junction contained 10 bases not matched to a gene. The CDR3, as DNA: TGTGCCAGCAGTGGATACTCGGGACAGGGGCGGTTCTTC. Its protein product is CASSGYSGQGRFF.

The rearrangement links TRBV20-1 to TRBJ2-7; D possibly corresponds to TRBD2 (6 bases). Germline V gene sequence: CDR1 DFQATT, CDR2 SNEGSKA (reference sequence). The CDR3 length is 14 residues. Deletions cut 1 base from V and 9 bases from J, with 19 bases between. Written as DNA, the CDR3 is TGCAGTGCTAGAGGAGATGGCGGGAAGGCCGGGCAGTACTTC. Translation gives CSARGDGGKAGQYF.

This clonotype was seen only a few times. The gene calls are TRBV19 and TRBJ1-1; D gene uncertain. The V gene lost 6 bases and the J gene lost 4 bases, with 15 bases spanning the gap. The CDR3 totals 14 residues. Germline V gives CDR1 LNHDA, CDR2 SQIVND (reference sequence). Here the CDR3 DNA reads TGTGCCAGTAGATCGGTACGGTTGGGCACTGAAGCTTTCTTT. It specifies CASRSVRLGTEAFF.

This sequence joins TRBV5-1 and TRBJ2-7, with 9 positions matching TRBD1. The CDR3 consists of 15 residues. The ends lost 3 bases at V and 3 bases at J; junction bases unmatched: 7. In germline, CDR1 is SGHRS, CDR2 YFSETQ. The CDR3 nucleotides are TGCGCCAGCAGCTCGGCACCGGGACAGGGCTACGAGCAGTACTTC. It specifies CASSSAPGQGYEQYF.

This clonotype has a handful of counts. The rearrangement links TRBV7-9 to TRBJ2-2; 9 bases are shared with TRBD1. After removal of 5 bases from V and 1 base from J, the junction contained 8 bases not matched to a gene. Germline values: CDR1 SEHNR, CDR2 FQNEAQ (reference sequence). CDR3 length: 17 amino acids. CDR3 sequence reads: CASSATPGQGNTGELFF. Written as DNA, the CDR3 is TGTGCCAGCAGCGCCACTCCGGGACAGGGGAACACCGGGGAGCTGTTTTTT.

This clonotype is a singleton in its sample. The V and J genes are TRBV9 and TRBJ2-7; D is unclear. Germline V lookup: CDR1 SGDLS, CDR2 YYNGEE. V lost 4 bases and J lost 3, with 14 bases in between. The CDR3 has 14 residues. The CDR3 loop is CASSIRYGNYEQYF. The CDR3 DNA is TGTGCCAGCAGCATACGGTACGGAAACTACGAGCAGTACTTC.

V usage is TRBV12-3 or TRBV12-4 and J usage is TRBJ2-1; D is ambiguous. V lost 2 bases and J 7 bases, leaving 12 bases between the germline ends. The CDR3 totals 14 residues. CDR3 residues: CASSLRAGSNEQFF. CDR3 sequence (DNA): TGTGCCAGCAGTTTAAGGGCAGGATCAAATGAGCAGTTCTTC.

A remark on this clonotype: At one end the junction does not follow the germline gene, possibly because of a read error. The chain employs TRBV4-1 and TRBJ1-1, with D tentatively TRBD1 (5 bases). The CDR3 sequence is 13 residues long. CDR1 is MGHRA, CDR2 YSYEKL, per germline. Here the CDR3 reads CASSQGQGTEAFF. CDR3 DNA: TGTGCCAGCAGCCAAGGCCAGGGCACTGAAGCTTTCTTT.

This chain uses TRBV4-3 with TRBJ2-1; 10 bases agree with TRBD2. Looked up from germline, CDR1 is LGHNA and CDR2 is YSLEER. J gave up 8 bases and V 4 bases, and 11 bases lay outside the gene matches. The CDR3 has 16 amino acids. CDR3 nucleotide sequence: TGCGCCAGCAGCCCTGAGAGGCTAGCGGGAGCCCATGAGCAGTTCTTC. Translating it yields CASSPERLAGAHEQFF.

This chain's CDR3 is CASSPGTLAGELFF. CDR3 DNA sequence: TGTGCCAGCAGTCCCGGGACCCTAGCCGGGGAGCTGTTTTTT. J is TRBJ2-2 and V is TRBV6-8; D is perhaps TRBD1 or TRBD2 (5 bases each). Germline values: CDR1 MNHGY, CDR2 SAAAGT. The CDR3 totals 14 residues. The V and J ends lost 5 bases and 6 bases respectively, with 13 bases between them.

The V and J genes are TRBV19 and TRBJ1-1; 8 bases match TRBD1. V lost 0 bases and J lost 4; bases outside the gene matches: 4. Germline CDR1 is LNHDA and CDR2 is SQIVND (reference sequence). This CDR3 contains 15 residues. The CDR3: CASSIDDRGGTEAFF. The CDR3 coding sequence is TGTGCCAGTAGTATAGATGACAGGGGTGGCACTGAAGCTTTCTTT.

CDR3 region: CASSPEADEQYF. The DNA for the CDR3 is TGTGCCAGCAGCCCAGAAGCGGACGAGCAGTACTTC. The chain employs TRBV7-8 and TRBJ2-7; possibly TRBD2 for D (5 bases). V lost 5 bases, J lost 5 bases, and 10 bases lay in between. This CDR3 region has 12 residues. Germline V gene data show CDR1 as SGHVS and CDR2 as FQNEAQ.

The V gene is TRBV4-1, the J gene TRBJ2-1; TRBD1 matches at 7 bases. Trimming removed 0 bases from V and 0 bases from J; junction bases left unmatched: 8. The germline V gene encodes CDR1 MGHRA and CDR2 YSYEKL. The CDR3 sequence is 18 residues long. The CDR3 here is CASSQDEGTEASYNEQFF. The CDR3 region has the DNA TGCGCCAGCAGCCAAGATGAGGGGACAGAGGCCTCCTACAATGAGCAGTTCTTC.

This rearrangement joins TRBV29-1 to TRBJ2-5, with TRBD2 as a possible D gene (6 bases). V lost 7 bases to trimming and J lost 2 bases, with 23 bases between them. This CDR3 has 16 amino acids. Germline CDR1 SQVTM, CDR2 ANQGSEA. CDR3 bases: TGCAGCGCCTTATTCGAGGGCCAGCGGGCGCAAGAGACCCAGTACTTC. This sequence encodes CSALFEGQRAQETQYF.

This clonotype was detected only a few times. V gene TRBV27 combines with J gene TRBJ2-5; 8 positions match TRBD2. The CDR3 has 16 amino acids. Germline CDR1 reads MNHEY; CDR2 reads SMNVEV (reference sequence). V gave up 2 bases and J gave up 4 bases; unmatched junction bases: 9. CDR3 protein: CASSLRGAGGLETQYF. The CDR3 nucleotides read TGTGCCAGCAGTTTACGAGGCGCGGGAGGATTAGAGACCCAGTACTTC.

The chain is built from TRBV28 and TRBJ2-7; a weak D match, TRBD1 (6 bases). The CDR3 has 15 residues. V was shortened by 6 bases and J by 2 bases, with 17 bases between the two germline ends. Germline CDR1 MDHEN, CDR2 SYDVKM. CDR3 sequence: CASSSRSGHPYEQYF. The DNA of the CDR3 is TGTGCCAGCAGCTCTAGGTCGGGACACCCCTACGAGCAGTACTTC.

This clonotype showed up just a few times. V and J are TRBV4-3 and TRBJ2-2; 10 bases align to TRBD2. This CDR3 is 17 amino acids long. Germline CDR1 and CDR2: LGHNA and YSLEER. With 4 bases clipped from V and 1 base from J, the junction kept 6 bases outside the gene matches. CDR3 protein: CASSRAIAGGNTGELFF. DNA of the CDR3: TGCGCCAGCAGCCGCGCGATAGCGGGAGGGAACACCGGGGAGCTGTTTTTT.

This chain uses TRBV11-2 with TRBJ2-5, with 10 nucleotides matching TRBD2. Germline loops: CDR1 SGHAT, CDR2 FQNNGV. CDR3 length: 16 residues. The V gene end was trimmed by 6 bases and the J gene end by 5 bases; junction bases not matched to a gene: 12. The DNA of the CDR3 is TGTGCCAGCAGACAAAGGGCTCCTAGCGGGAGTGAGACCCAGTACTTC. It is translated as CASRQRAPSGSETQYF.

The chain combines TRBV29-1 with TRBJ1-2, with D unresolved. Germline V gene sequence: CDR1 SQVTM, CDR2 ANQGSEA. CDR3 size: 13 residues. Trimming took 0 bases from V and 5 from J, leaving 10 bases between them. The CDR3 here is CSVEDRQTYGYTF. The DNA of the CDR3 is TGCAGCGTTGAAGACAGGCAAACATATGGCTACACCTTC. Looking up the rest from reference TRBV29-1 and TRBJ1-2 gives the full variable domain: SAVISQKPSRDICQRGTSLTIQCQVDSQVTMMFWYRQQPGQSLTLIATANQGSEATYESGFVIDKFPISRPNLTFSTLTVSNMSPEDSSIYLCSVEDRQTYGYTFGSGTRLTVV.

The sample holds a few counts of this clonotype. The V call is TRBV29-1, the J call TRBJ2-5, with 9 bases fitting TRBD1. V shed 0 bases and J 4 bases; nucleotides not matched to a gene: 15. This CDR3 region has 18 residues. Germline CDR1 is SQVTM and CDR2 is ANQGSEA. The CDR3 spells CSVEEEITGTGSVETQYF. CDR3 nucleotide sequence: TGCAGCGTTGAAGAAGAGATTACCGGGACAGGGAGTGTAGAGACCCAGTACTTC.

The sample holds a few counts of this clonotype. J is TRBJ2-7 and V is TRBV7-6; D gene ambiguous. In germline, CDR1 is SGHVS, CDR2 FNYEAQ. The CDR3 has 16 residues. Trimming removed 3 bases at V and 0 bases at J, with 15 bases between. CDR3 nucleotides: TGTGCCAGCAGCTTTCAAAGCGTTGGCTACTCCTACGAGCAGTACTTC. The encoded protein is CASSFQSVGYSYEQYF.

This clonotype was seen just once. The V gene is TRBV7-2, the J gene TRBJ2-7; D call uncertain. Germline V CDR1 and CDR2: SGHTA, FQGNSA. The CDR3 has 12 amino acids. The CDR3 DNA reads TGTGCCAGCAGCTTTAGGCCCAGCGAGCAGTGCGTC. Protein sequence: CASSFRPSEQCV.

The V gene is TRBV27, the J gene TRBJ2-3; TRBD2 matches 10 bases. This CDR3 has 14 amino acids. Losses at the gene ends were 5 bases for V and 10 bases for J; bases not matched to a gene: 9. In germline, CDR1 is MNHEY, CDR2 SMNVEV (reference sequence). CDR3 in DNA: TGTGCCAGCAGTCTCCTAGCGGGAGTAGAGGCGCAGTATTTT. Its translation is CASSLLAGVEAQYF.

CDR3 sequence reads: CASSTQREQFF. In nucleotides, the CDR3 is TGTGCCAGCAGCACCCAGAGAGAGCAGTTCTTC. The chain has TRBV6-2 or TRBV6-3 and TRBJ2-1; D not certain. The V and J ends lost 6 bases and 10 bases respectively, with 10 bases between them. CDR1 MNHEY and CDR2 SVGEGT come from the germline V gene. The CDR3 is 11 residues long.